The 2 T cell receptor beta chains reported below all come from one sample, sequenced in a study of T cells in localized non-small cell lung cancer. Using immunoSEQ multiplex PCR, the repertoire was profiled, and TCRdb retains in-frame clones only, with some absent. The table lists 1,500 to 2,000 clones, around a fifth of them singletons. Source: normal lung tissue next to the tumor, taken before any cancer treatment. The receptors were sampled from a woman aged 40-70 years with stage III squamous cell lung carcinoma.

Only a few counts were recorded for this clone. The V and J genes are TRBV14 and TRBJ2-2; no firm D call. Trimming took off 1 base at V and 8 bases at J, with 5 bases between the two ends. The CDR3 has 12 residues. CDR1 is SGHDN and CDR2 is FVKESK in the germline V gene. In DNA form, the CDR3 reads TGTGCCAGCAGCCAAGTTGTAGGGGAGCTGTTTTTT. It specifies CASSQVVGELFF.

The rearrangement joins TRBV28 to TRBJ1-4; D possibly corresponds to TRBD1 (5 bases). CDR1 is MDHEN and CDR2 is SYDVKM in the germline V gene. This CDR3 spans 16 amino acids. The ends were cut back, 9 bases at V and 4 bases at J, with 21 bases in the middle. In DNA, the CDR3 is TGTGCCAGTTCGTTGGGGCCGGGCCAGTTTAATGAAAAACTGTTTTTT. This gives the protein CASSLGPGQFNEKLFF.